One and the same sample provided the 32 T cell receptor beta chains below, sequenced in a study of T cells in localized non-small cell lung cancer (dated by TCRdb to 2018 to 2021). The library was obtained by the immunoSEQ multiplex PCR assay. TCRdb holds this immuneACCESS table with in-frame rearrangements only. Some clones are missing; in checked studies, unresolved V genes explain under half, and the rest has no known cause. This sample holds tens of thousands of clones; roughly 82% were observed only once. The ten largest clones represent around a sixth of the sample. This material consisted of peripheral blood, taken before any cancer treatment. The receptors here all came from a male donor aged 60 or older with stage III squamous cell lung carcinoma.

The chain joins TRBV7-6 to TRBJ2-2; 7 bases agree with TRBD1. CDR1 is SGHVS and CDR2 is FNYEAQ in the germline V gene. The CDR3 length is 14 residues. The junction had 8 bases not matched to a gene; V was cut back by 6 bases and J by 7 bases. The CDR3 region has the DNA TGTGCCAGCAGTCTAGACAGGGCGGGCGGGGAGCTGTTTTTT. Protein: CASSLDRAGGELFF.

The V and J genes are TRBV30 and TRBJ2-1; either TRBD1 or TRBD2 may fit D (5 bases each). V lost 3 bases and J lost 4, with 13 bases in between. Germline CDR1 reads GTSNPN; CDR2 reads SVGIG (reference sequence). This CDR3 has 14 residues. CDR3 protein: CAWSRGTLYNEQFF. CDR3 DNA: TGTGCCTGGAGCCGAGGGACCTTATACAATGAGCAGTTCTTC. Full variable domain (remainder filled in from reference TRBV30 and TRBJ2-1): SQTIHQWPATLVQPVGSPLSLECTVEGTSNPNLYWYRQAAGRGLQLLFYSVGIGQISSEVPQNLSASRPQDRQFILSSKKLLLSDSGFYLCAWSRGTLYNEQFFGPGTRLTVL.

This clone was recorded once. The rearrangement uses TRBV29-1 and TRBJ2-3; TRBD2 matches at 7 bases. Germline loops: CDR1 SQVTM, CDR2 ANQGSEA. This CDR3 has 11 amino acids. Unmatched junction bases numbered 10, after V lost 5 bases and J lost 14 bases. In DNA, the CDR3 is TGCAGCGTTAGACTAGCCCAGGCCGCGTATTTT. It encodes CSVRLAQAAYF.

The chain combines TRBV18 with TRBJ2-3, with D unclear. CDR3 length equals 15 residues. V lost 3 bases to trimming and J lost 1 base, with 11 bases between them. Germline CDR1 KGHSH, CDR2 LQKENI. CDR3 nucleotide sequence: TGTGCCAGCTCACCCGTCTTGTCAGGCACAGATACGCAGTATTTT. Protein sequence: CASSPVLSGTDTQYF.

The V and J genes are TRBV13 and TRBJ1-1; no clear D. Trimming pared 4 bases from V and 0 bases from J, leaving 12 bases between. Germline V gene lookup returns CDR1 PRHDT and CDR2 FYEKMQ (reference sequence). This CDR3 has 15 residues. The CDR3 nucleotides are TGTGCCAGCAGCTCGCCGGAGACGGTGAACACTGAAGCTTTCTTT. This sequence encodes CASSSPETVNTEAFF.

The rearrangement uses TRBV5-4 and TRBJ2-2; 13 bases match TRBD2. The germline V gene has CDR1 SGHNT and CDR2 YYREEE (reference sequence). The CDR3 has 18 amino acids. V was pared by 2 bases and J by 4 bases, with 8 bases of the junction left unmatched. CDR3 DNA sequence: TGTGCCAGCAGCTTCCAGACTAGCGGGGGGCGTGGCACCGGGGAGCTGTTTTTT. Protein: CASSFQTSGGRGTGELFF.

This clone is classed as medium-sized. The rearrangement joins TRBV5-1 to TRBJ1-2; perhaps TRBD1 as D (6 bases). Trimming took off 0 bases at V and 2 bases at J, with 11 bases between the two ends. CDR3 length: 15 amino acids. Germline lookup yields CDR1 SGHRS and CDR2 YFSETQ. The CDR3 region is CASSLDRVENYGYTF. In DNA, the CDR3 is TGCGCCAGCAGCTTGGACAGGGTAGAGAACTATGGCTACACCTTC.

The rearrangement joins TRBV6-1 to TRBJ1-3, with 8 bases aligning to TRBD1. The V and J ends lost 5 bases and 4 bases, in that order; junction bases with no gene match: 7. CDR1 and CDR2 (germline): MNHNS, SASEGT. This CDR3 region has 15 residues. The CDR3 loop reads CASSPGQGTGNTIYF. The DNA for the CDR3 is TGTGCCAGCAGTCCCGGACAGGGTACAGGAAACACCATATATTTT.

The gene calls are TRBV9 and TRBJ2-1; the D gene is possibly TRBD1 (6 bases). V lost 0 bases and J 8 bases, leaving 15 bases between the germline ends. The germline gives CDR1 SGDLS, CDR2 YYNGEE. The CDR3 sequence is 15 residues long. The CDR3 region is CASSVVPQGPDEQFF. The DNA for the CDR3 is TGTGCCAGCAGCGTAGTTCCCCAGGGGCCCGATGAGCAGTTCTTC. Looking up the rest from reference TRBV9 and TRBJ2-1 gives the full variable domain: DSGVTQTPKHLITATGQRVTLRCSPRSGDLSVYWYQQSLDQGLQFLIQYYNGEERAKGNILERFSAQQFPDLHSELNLSSLELGDSALYFCASSVVPQGPDEQFFGPGTRLTVL.

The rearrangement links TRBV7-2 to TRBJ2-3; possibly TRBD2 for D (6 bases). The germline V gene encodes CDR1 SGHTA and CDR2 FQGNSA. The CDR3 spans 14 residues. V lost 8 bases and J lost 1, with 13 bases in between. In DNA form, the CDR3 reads TGTGCCAGCCGGGACTTGATTCGCACAGATACGCAGTATTTT. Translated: CASRDLIRTDTQYF.

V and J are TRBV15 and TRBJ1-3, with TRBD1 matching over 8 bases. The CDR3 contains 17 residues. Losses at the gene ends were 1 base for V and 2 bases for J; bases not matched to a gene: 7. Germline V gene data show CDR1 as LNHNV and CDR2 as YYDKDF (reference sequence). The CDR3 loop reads CATSRVGDRTTGNTIYF. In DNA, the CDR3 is TGTGCCACCAGCAGAGTAGGGGACAGGACGACTGGAAACACCATATATTTT. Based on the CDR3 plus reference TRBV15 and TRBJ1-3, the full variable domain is DAMVIQNPRYQVTQFGKPVTLSCSQTLNHNVMYWYQQKSSQAPKLLFHYYDKDFNNEADTPDNFQSRRPNTSFCFLDIRSPGLGDTAMYLCATSRVGDRTTGNTIYFGEGSWLTVV.

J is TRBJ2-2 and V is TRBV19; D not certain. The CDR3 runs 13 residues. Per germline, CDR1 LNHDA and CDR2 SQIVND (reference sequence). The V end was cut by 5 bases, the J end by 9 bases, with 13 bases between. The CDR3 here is CASSDGRARELFF. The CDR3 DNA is TGTGCCAGTAGTGATGGACGTGCCAGGGAGCTGTTTTTT.

CDR3 residues: CASSRDLEETQYF. In DNA, the CDR3 is TGTGCCAGCAGCCGGGACTTAGAAGAGACCCAGTACTTC. The chain recombines TRBV2 with TRBJ2-5; perhaps TRBD2 as D (6 bases). Trimming removed 6 bases at V and 3 bases at J, with 11 bases between. The CDR3 sequence is 13 residues long. The germline V gene encodes CDR1 SNHLY and CDR2 FYNNEI.

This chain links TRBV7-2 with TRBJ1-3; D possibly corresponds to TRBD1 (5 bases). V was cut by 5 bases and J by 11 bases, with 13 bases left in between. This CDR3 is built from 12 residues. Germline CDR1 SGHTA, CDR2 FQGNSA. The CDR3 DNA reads TGTGCCAGCAGCACTTCCGGGACTCCCATATATTTT. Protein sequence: CASSTSGTPIYF.

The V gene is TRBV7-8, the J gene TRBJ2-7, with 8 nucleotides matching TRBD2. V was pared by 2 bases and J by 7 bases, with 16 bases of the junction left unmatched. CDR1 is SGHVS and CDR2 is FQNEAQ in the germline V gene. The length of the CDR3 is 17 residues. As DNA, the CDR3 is TGTGCCAGCAGCTTATTAGGGCGGGGGGCCCAGAGGAGTGAGCAGTACTTC. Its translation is CASSLLGRGAQRSEQYF.

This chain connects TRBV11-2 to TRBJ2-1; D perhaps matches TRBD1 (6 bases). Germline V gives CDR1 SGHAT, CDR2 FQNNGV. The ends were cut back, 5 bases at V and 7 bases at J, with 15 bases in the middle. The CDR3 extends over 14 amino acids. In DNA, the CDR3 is TGTGCCAGCAGCCCCCGGGACATTTATAATGAGCAGTTCTTC. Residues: CASSPRDIYNEQFF.

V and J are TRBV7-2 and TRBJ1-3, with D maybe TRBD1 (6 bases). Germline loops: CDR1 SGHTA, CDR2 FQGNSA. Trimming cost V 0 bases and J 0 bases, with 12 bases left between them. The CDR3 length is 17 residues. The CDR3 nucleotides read TGTGCCAGCAGCTTAGCGGTGGGGGCAGGCTCTGGAAACACCATATATTTT. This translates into CASSLAVGAGSGNTIYF.

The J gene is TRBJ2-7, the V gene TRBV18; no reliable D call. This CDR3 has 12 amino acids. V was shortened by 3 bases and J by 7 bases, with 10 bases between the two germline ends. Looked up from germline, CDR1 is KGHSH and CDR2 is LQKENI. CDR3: CASSPEGGEQYF. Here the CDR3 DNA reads TGTGCCAGCTCACCTGAAGGTGGTGAGCAGTACTTC.

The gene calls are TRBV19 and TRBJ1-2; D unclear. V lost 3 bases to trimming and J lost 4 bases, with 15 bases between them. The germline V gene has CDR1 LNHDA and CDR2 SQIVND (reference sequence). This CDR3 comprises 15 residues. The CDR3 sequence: CASSITSTAGYGYTF. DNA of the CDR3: TGTGCCAGTAGTATCACAAGTACCGCCGGCTATGGCTACACCTTC.

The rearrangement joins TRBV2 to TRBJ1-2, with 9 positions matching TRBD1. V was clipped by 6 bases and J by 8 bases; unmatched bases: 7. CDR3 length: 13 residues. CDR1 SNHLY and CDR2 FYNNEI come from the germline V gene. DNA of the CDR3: TGTGCCAGCAGCGGACAGGGGACGGGGGGCTACACCTTC. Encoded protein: CASSGQGTGGYTF.

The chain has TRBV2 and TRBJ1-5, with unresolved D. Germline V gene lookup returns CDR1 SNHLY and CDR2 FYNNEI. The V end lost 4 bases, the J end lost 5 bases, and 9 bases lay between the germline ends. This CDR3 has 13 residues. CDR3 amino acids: CASSVNLYQPQHF. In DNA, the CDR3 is TGTGCCAGCAGTGTGAACCTCTATCAGCCCCAGCATTTT.

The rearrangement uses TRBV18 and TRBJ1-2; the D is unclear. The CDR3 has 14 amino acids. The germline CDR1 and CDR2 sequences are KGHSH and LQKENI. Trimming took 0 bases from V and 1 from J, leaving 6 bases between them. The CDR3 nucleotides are TGTGCCAGCTCACCACCGTACAATAACTATGGCTACACCTTC. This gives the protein CASSPPYNNYGYTF.

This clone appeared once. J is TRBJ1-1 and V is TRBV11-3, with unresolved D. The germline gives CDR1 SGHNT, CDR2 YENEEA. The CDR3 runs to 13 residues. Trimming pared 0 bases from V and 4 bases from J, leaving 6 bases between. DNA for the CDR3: TGTGCCAGCAGCTTAGATGCGGGCACTGAAGCTTTCTTT. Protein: CASSLDAGTEAFF.

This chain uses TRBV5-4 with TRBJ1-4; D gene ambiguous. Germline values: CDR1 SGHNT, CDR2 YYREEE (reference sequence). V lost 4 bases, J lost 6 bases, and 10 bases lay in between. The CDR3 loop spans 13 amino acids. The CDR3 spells CASSESSDEKLFF. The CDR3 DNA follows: TGTGCCAGCAGCGAATCGTCAGATGAAAAACTGTTTTTT.

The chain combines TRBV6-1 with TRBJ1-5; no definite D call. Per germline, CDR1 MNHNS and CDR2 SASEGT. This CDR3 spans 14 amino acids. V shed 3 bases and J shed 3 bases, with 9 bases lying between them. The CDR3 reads CASSDNGLNQPQHF. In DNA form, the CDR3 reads TGTGCCAGCAGTGACAACGGCCTCAATCAGCCCCAGCATTTT.

CDR3 nucleotide sequence: TGTGCCAGCTCACCGTCAGAGGCAGATACGCAGTATTTT. Translated: CASSPSEADTQYF. This rearrangement joins TRBV18 to TRBJ2-3; D remains unclear. The CDR3 contains 13 residues. V lost 3 bases and J lost 4, with 8 bases in between. Per germline, CDR1 KGHSH and CDR2 LQKENI.

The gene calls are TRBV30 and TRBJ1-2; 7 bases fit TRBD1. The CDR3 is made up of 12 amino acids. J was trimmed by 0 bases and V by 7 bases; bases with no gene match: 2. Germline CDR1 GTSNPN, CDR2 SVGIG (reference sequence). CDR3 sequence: CAFQGANYGYTF. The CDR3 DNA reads TGTGCCTTCCAGGGGGCTAACTATGGCTACACCTTC.

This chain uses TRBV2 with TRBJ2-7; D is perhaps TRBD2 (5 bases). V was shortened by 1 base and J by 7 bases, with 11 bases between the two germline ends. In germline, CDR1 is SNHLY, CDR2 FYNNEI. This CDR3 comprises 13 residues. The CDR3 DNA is TGTGCCAGCAGTGAAGAGAAGTCGGGGGAGCAGTACTTC. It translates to CASSEEKSGEQYF.

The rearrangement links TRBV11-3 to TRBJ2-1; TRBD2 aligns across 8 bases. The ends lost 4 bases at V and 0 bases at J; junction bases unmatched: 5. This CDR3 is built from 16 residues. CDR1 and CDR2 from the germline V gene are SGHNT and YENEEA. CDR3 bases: TGTGCCAGCAGCTCCCGAGCGGGAGACTCCTACAATGAGCAGTTCTTC. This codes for CASSSRAGDSYNEQFF.

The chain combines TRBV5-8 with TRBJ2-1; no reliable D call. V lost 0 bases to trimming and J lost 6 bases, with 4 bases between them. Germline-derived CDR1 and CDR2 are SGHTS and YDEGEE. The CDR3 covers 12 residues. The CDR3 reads CASSLVRNEQFF. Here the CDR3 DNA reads TGTGCCAGCAGCTTGGTGCGCAATGAGCAGTTCTTC. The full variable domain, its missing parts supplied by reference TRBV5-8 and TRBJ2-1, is EAGVTQSPTHLIKTRGQQATLRCSPISGHTSVYWYQQALGLGLQFLLWYDEGEERNRGNFPPRFSGRQFPNYSSELNVNALELEDSALYLCASSLVRNEQFFGPGTRLTVL.

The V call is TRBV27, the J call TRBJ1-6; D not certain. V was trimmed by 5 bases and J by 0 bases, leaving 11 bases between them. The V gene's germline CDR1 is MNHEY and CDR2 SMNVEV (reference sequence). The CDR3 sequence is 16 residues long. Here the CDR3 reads CASSAKGSSYNSPLHF. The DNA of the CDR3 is TGTGCCAGCAGTGCCAAAGGGAGCTCCTATAATTCACCCCTCCACTTT.

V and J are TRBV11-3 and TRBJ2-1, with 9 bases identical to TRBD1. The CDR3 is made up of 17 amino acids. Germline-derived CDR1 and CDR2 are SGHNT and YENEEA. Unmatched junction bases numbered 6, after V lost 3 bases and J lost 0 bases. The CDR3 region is CASSLGDRASSYNEQFF. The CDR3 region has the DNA TGTGCCAGCAGCTTGGGGGACAGGGCAAGCTCCTACAATGAGCAGTTCTTC.